The 7 T cell receptor beta chains in this list originate from one sample, sequenced in a study of shared clonotypes between healthy human individuals. The table came from immunoSEQ multiplex PCR; TCRdb's copy has only in-frame clones and leaves some out. The sample contains roughly 2,300,000 clones, about nine tenths of which appear only once. Sequencing used naive CD4+ T cells from PBMCs. Subset denoted: CD45RA+ positively selected. The receptors originated from a man aged 18-30 years in good health. Some clones in this sample may be carry-over from other donors' samples.

V is TRBV6-1 and J is TRBJ2-7, with a weak D call TRBD1 (5 bases). Germline CDR1 MNHNS, CDR2 SASEGT. The CDR3 sequence is 14 residues long. V was cut by 4 bases and J by 8 bases, with 18 bases left in between. CDR3 DNA: TGTGCCAGCAGTGCGAAACAGGTTGCCAATAAGCAGTACTTC. This translates into CASSAKQVANKQYF.

The V call is TRBV5-1, the J call TRBJ1-4, with a weak D call TRBD1 (5 bases). CDR1 and CDR2 (germline): SGHRS, YFSETQ. V lost 4 bases and J lost 4, with 14 bases in between. The CDR3 runs to 15 residues. For the CDR3, the DNA is TGCGCCAGCAGCACGGGGGACGGAAATAATGAAAAACTGTTTTTT. Protein product: CASSTGDGNNEKLFF.

The V call is TRBV2, the J call TRBJ2-2; weak D call: TRBD1 (5 bases). The germline gives CDR1 SNHLY, CDR2 FYNNEI. The CDR3 runs 12 residues. V was clipped by 7 bases and J by 7 bases, with 10 bases between them. The CDR3 DNA reads as TGTGCCAGCACAGGAGACAGCGGGGAGCTGTTTTTT. Protein product: CASTGDSGELFF.

The chain uses TRBV28 and TRBJ2-7, with TRBD2 as a possible D gene (6 bases). V lost 2 bases, J lost 2 bases, and 13 bases lay in between. This CDR3 comprises 15 residues. Germline V gene data show CDR1 as MDHEN and CDR2 as SYDVKM. CDR3 nucleotide sequence: TGTGCCAGCAGTTTAGGGGGGACGGGAGCCTACGAGCAGTACTTC. Its translation: CASSLGGTGAYEQYF.

The chain has TRBV10-3 and TRBJ2-1; TRBD2 matches 11 bases. Trimming took 6 bases from V and 5 from J; bases not matched to a gene: 3. The germline gives CDR1 ENHRY, CDR2 SYGVKD. This CDR3 has 14 residues. For the CDR3, the DNA is TGTGCCATCAGGGGGACTAGCGGACACAATGAGCAGTTCTTC. This translates into CAIRGTSGHNEQFF.

The genes are TRBV27 and TRBJ1-4, with 12 positions matching TRBD1. Germline-derived CDR1 and CDR2 are MNHEY and SMNVEV (reference sequence). The V gene end was trimmed by 9 bases and the J gene end by 0 bases; junction bases not matched to a gene: 11. The CDR3 has 18 amino acids. CDR3 in amino acids: CARPGDRGPDATNEKLFF. For the CDR3, the DNA is TGTGCCAGGCCCGGGGACAGGGGGCCAGACGCAACTAATGAAAAACTGTTTTTT.

This clone came up a few times. This rearrangement joins TRBV2 to TRBJ2-7, with 8 bases that match TRBD1. Germline CDR1 is SNHLY and CDR2 is FYNNEI. The CDR3 extends over 14 amino acids. V gave up 8 bases and J gave up 2 bases; unmatched junction bases: 8. The CDR3 here is CASGRTGTPYEQYF. For the CDR3, the DNA is TGTGCCAGCGGTCGGACAGGGACCCCCTACGAGCAGTACTTC.